A single sample gave rise to the 10 T cell receptor beta chains below, sequenced in a study of regulatory T cells in long-lasting Graves disease. Sequencing libraries for TCR beta were prepared with iRepertoire HTBI primers and Arm-PCR of CDR3 regions. TCRdb ran MiXCR on the multiplex PCR reads and lists one entry per CDR3 protein. The repertoire has under 300,000 distinct CDR3 sequences, about 18% of them found once; the top ten carry around 15%. As for time point: newly diagnosed GD, antithyroid drugs for less than 3 months. PBMCs were the source of the RNA used for TCR sequencing. This same sample was also part of a study on T cells in Graves' hyperthyroidism and ophthalmopathy.

The source was peripheral blood mononuclear cells (PBMCs), collected at new diagnosis, from a patient treated with antithyroid drugs. All receptors derive from a woman aged 25 to 39 with Graves disease.

This chain joins TRBV7-6 and TRBJ2-2, with 11 bases aligning to TRBD2. V shed 3 bases, J shed 0 bases, and the junction held 6 bases outside the gene matches. The V gene's germline CDR1 is SGHVS and CDR2 FNYEAQ. The CDR3 is 18 amino acids. CDR3 DNA sequence: TGTGCCAGCAGCTTTGATAGCGGGGGGGCCGCGAACACCGGGGAGCTGTTTTTT. Protein sequence: CASSFDSGGAANTGELFF.

This rearrangement joins TRBV20-1 to TRBJ1-2, with D maybe TRBD1 (5 bases). In germline, CDR1 is DFQATT, CDR2 SNEGSKA (reference sequence). The CDR3 is 14 residues long. V was trimmed by 0 bases and J by 3 bases, leaving 11 bases between them. The CDR3 is CSARDSGTYYGYTF. In DNA form, the CDR3 reads TGCAGTGCTAGAGATTCGGGGACCTACTATGGCTACACCTTC.

There are many counts of this clonotype. The chain uses TRBV6-5 and TRBJ1-6; 8 bases match TRBD1. This CDR3 region has 16 residues. With 0 bases clipped from V and 7 bases from J, the junction kept 5 bases outside the gene matches. Per the germline V gene, CDR1 is MNHEY and CDR2 is SVGAGI. The CDR3 nucleotides read TGTGCCAGCAGTTACTCACAGGGGGTTAGAAATTCACCCCTCCACTTT. Its translation is CASSYSQGVRNSPLHF.

The chain joins TRBV6-2 or TRBV6-3 to TRBJ2-7, with TRBD1 as a possible D gene (6 bases). Per the germline V gene, CDR1 is MNHEY and CDR2 is SVGEGT. The CDR3 extends over 15 amino acids. Trimming took off 0 bases at V and 2 bases at J, with 11 bases between the two ends. This chain's CDR3 is CASSYSSGQPYEQYF. DNA of the CDR3: TGTGCCAGCAGTTACTCGAGCGGACAGCCCTACGAGCAGTACTTC.

This clonotype was detected ten times or more. This chain connects TRBV5-5 to TRBJ1-5; no reliable D call. The germline V gene encodes CDR1 SGHKS and CDR2 YYEKEE (reference sequence). This CDR3 has 14 amino acids. V lost 4 bases and J lost 3, with 11 bases in between. The CDR3 DNA reads TGTGCCAGCAGCCTCGGACGGGACAATCAGCCCCAGCATTTT. Its translation: CASSLGRDNQPQHF.

The chain recombines TRBV19 with TRBJ2-7; possible D gene TRBD2, 5 bases. Germline V lookup: CDR1 LNHDA, CDR2 SQIVND (reference sequence). V dropped 5 bases and J dropped 5 bases, with 16 bases sitting between them. This CDR3 region has 14 residues. The CDR3 loop reads CASSLPFAGNEQYF. Here the CDR3 DNA reads TGTGCCAGTAGTCTACCATTCGCGGGCAACGAGCAGTACTTC.

This clonotype was recorded at least ten times. This chain uses TRBV5-1 with TRBJ1-2, with D possibly being TRBD1 (5 bases). V was trimmed by 0 bases and J by 12 bases, leaving 12 bases between them. The CDR3 consists of 12 residues. Germline CDR1 SGHRS, CDR2 YFSETQ. In nucleotides, the CDR3 is TGCGCCAGCAGCTTGGACAATTGGGGACACACCTTC. It codes for CASSLDNWGHTF.

This clonotype was recorded at least ten times. V and J are TRBV27 and TRBJ1-6; D is unclear. CDR1 is MNHEY, CDR2 SMNVEV, per germline (reference sequence). The CDR3 has 15 amino acids. Trimming stripped 8 bases from V and 4 bases from J, with 15 bases between. The CDR3: CASSRSWNYNSPLHF. The CDR3 region has the DNA TGTGCCAGCTCCCGTTCATGGAATTATAATTCACCCCTCCACTTT.

The sample holds many counts of this clonotype. The chain links TRBV9 to TRBJ1-4, with D uncertain. Trimming took off 0 bases at V and 8 bases at J, with 17 bases between the two ends. The V gene's germline CDR1 is SGDLS and CDR2 YYNGEE. The CDR3 loop spans 16 amino acids. As DNA, the CDR3 is TGTGCCAGCAGCGTAGGGTCCTCACCCGGAGAGGAAAAACTGTTTTTT. Translating it yields CASSVGSSPGEEKLFF.

The chain employs TRBV6-2 or TRBV6-3 and TRBJ1-2; TRBD1 aligns across 8 bases. The CDR3 runs 13 residues. The J segment lost 5 bases and the V segment lost 7 bases, leaving 6 bases of the junction unmatched. CDR1 and CDR2 from the germline V gene are MNHEY and SVGEGT. CDR3 sequence: CASTRQGPYGYTF. CDR3 DNA: TGTGCCAGCACCAGACAGGGGCCTTATGGCTACACCTTC.